These 30 T cell receptor beta chains were all obtained from the same sample, sequenced in a study of blood T cell repertoires in COVID-19. Produced via immunoSEQ multiplex PCR; TCRdb's table is partial and in-frame only. The data contain approximately 110,000 clones, around 83% of them seen just once; the ten biggest clones take up 7.9%. Specimen: peripheral blood. The receptor set was obtained from a man in his 70s with acute or convalescent COVID-19.

The chain has TRBV3-1 (or the pseudogene TRBV3-2) and TRBJ2-1, with 15 bases that match TRBD2. Trimming removed 0 bases from V and 8 bases from J; junction bases left unmatched: 11. The CDR3 length is 19 residues. Germline V gives CDR1 LGHDT, CDR2 YNNKEL (reference sequence). CDR3 protein: CASSQDFFGGLAGGDEQFF. CDR3 sequence (DNA): TGTGCCAGCAGCCAAGATTTTTTCGGCGGACTAGCGGGAGGGGATGAGCAGTTCTTC.

The CDR3: CASSKDSYSNQPQHF. The CDR3 DNA reads as TGTGCCAGCAGTAAAGACAGTTATAGCAATCAGCCCCAGCATTTT. V gene TRBV2 combines with J gene TRBJ1-5, with a weak D call TRBD1 (5 bases). Germline V gives CDR1 SNHLY, CDR2 FYNNEI. V lost 5 bases and J 0 bases, leaving 11 bases between the germline ends. The CDR3 has 15 amino acids.

The rearrangement joins TRBV6-5 to TRBJ2-7; D possibly corresponds to TRBD1 (5 bases). V dropped 0 bases and J dropped 2 bases, with 14 bases sitting between them. The length of the CDR3 is 16 residues. Germline assignment: CDR1 MNHEY and CDR2 SVGAGI. The CDR3 DNA sequence: TGTGCCAGCAGTTACTCATTTTCAGGGCCCGCCTACGAGCAGTACTTC. Its translation: CASSYSFSGPAYEQYF.

CDR3 nucleotides: TGTGCCAGCAGTTCCCCGACCGGGGGGCAGCCCCAGCATTTT. It is translated as CASSSPTGGQPQHF. The chain recombines TRBV27 with TRBJ1-5; TRBD1 is a possible D gene (5 bases). This CDR3 spans 14 amino acids. CDR1 MNHEY and CDR2 SMNVEV come from the germline V gene (reference sequence). V dropped 4 bases and J dropped 7 bases, with 14 bases sitting between them.

V is TRBV5-1 and J is TRBJ2-5; tentative D call: TRBD2 (6 bases). CDR3 length: 14 amino acids. V was cut by 5 bases and J by 7 bases, with 18 bases left in between. CDR1 is SGHRS and CDR2 is YFSETQ in the germline V gene. CDR3 bases: TGCGCCAGCAGAGCAAGCGGCTTGGGAGGGACCCAGTACTTC. It specifies CASRASGLGGTQYF.

The rearrangement links TRBV5-4 to TRBJ1-1, with D uncertain. V lost 4 bases to trimming and J lost 3 bases, with 13 bases between them. This CDR3 is 14 amino acids long. Looked up from germline, CDR1 is SGHNT and CDR2 is YYREEE (reference sequence). The CDR3 nucleotides read TGTGCCAGCAGCCGGAGGTCAGACCACACTGAAGCTTTCTTT. This sequence encodes CASSRRSDHTEAFF.

V usage is TRBV19 and J usage is TRBJ1-2; 10 bases map to TRBD1. CDR1 LNHDA and CDR2 SQIVND come from the germline V gene (reference sequence). With 7 bases clipped from V and 4 bases from J, the junction kept 9 bases outside the gene matches. The CDR3 extends over 15 amino acids. The CDR3 region has the DNA TGTGCCAGTACGACTGGGACAGGGGTCGGCTATGGCTACACCTTC. It encodes CASTTGTGVGYGYTF.

The genes are TRBV27 and TRBJ2-1, with TRBD2 matching over 14 bases. Germline trimming cut 5 bases from V and 10 bases from J; bases unmatched to any gene: 10. Germline V gene sequence: CDR1 MNHEY, CDR2 SMNVEV (reference sequence). This CDR3 is built from 16 residues. CDR3 residues: CASSPFGTSGSKEQFF. CDR3 DNA: TGTGCCAGCAGTCCCTTCGGGACTAGCGGGAGTAAGGAGCAGTTCTTC.

The chain combines TRBV28 with TRBJ2-5; 9 bases fit TRBD1. The CDR3 contains 16 residues. The ends lost 5 bases at V and 9 bases at J; junction bases unmatched: 16. The germline CDR1 and CDR2 sequences are MDHEN and SYDVKM. CDR3 nucleotides: TGTGCCAGCAGTCCCCCCGCTATGACAGGGGGAATTGCCCAGTACTTC. This translates into CASSPPAMTGGIAQYF.

This clone was counted a single time. V usage is TRBV29-1 and J usage is TRBJ2-1; D is perhaps TRBD2 (6 bases). Germline V gene sequence: CDR1 SQVTM, CDR2 ANQGSEA. The CDR3 length is 13 residues. V was pared by 4 bases and J by 2 bases, with 9 bases between. The CDR3 protein is CSVVGEAYNEQFF. CDR3 DNA: TGCAGCGTTGTCGGGGAGGCCTACAATGAGCAGTTCTTC.

This clone appeared a single time. The chain joins TRBV5-4 to TRBJ1-1; no reliable D call. Trimming stripped 4 bases from V and 4 bases from J, with 14 bases between. The CDR3 runs to 14 residues. Germline V gene data show CDR1 as SGHNT and CDR2 as YYREEE (reference sequence). The DNA for the CDR3 is TGTGCCAGCAGCCGAGGAGAGGGAGGCACTGAAGCTTTCTTT. Its translation: CASSRGEGGTEAFF.

The V gene is TRBV2, the J gene TRBJ1-2, with 7 bases that match TRBD1. This CDR3 has 14 amino acids. With V trimmed by 2 bases and J by 4 bases, 4 bases remained unmatched. CDR1 SNHLY and CDR2 FYNNEI come from the germline V gene. The CDR3 here is CASSEKSGGYGYTF. The CDR3 DNA reads as TGTGCCAGCAGTGAAAAGTCAGGGGGCTATGGCTACACCTTC.

The V and J genes are TRBV28 and TRBJ2-5; TRBD1 agrees at 9 bases. The J segment lost 6 bases and the V segment lost 2 bases, leaving 4 bases of the junction unmatched. This CDR3 contains 14 residues. Per the germline V gene, CDR1 is MDHEN and CDR2 is SYDVKM. CDR3 bases: TGTGCCAGCAGTTTAACGGGACAGGGTAAGACCCAGTACTTC. This translates into CASSLTGQGKTQYF.

The rearrangement links TRBV7-8 to TRBJ1-1; 7 bases are shared with TRBD1. Germline CDR1 reads SGHVS; CDR2 reads FQNEAQ. The V gene end was trimmed by 8 bases and the J gene end by 4 bases; junction bases not matched to a gene: 4. This CDR3 contains 12 residues. The CDR3 nucleotides are TGTGCCAGCGGTCAGGGGGTCACTGAAGCTTTCTTT. Translation: CASGQGVTEAFF.

This clone was picked up one time. V gene TRBV10-1 combines with J gene TRBJ1-2; 9 nucleotides agree with TRBD1. The CDR3 contains 14 residues. The germline V gene encodes CDR1 WNHNN and CDR2 SYGVQD (reference sequence). With V trimmed by 6 bases and J by 8 bases, 10 bases remained unmatched. The CDR3 reads CASSDPGTGTGYTF. The CDR3 bases are TGCGCCAGCAGCGACCCCGGGACAGGGACCGGCTACACCTTC.

This chain uses TRBV5-1 with TRBJ1-1; TRBD1 matches at 7 bases. Unmatched junction bases numbered 13, after V lost 3 bases and J lost 2 bases. Germline V gives CDR1 SGHRS, CDR2 YFSETQ. The CDR3 is 17 residues long. Here the CDR3 reads CASSSRPTGAANTEAFF. The CDR3 DNA reads TGCGCCAGCAGCTCCAGACCCACAGGGGCGGCAAACACTGAAGCTTTCTTT.

The chain combines TRBV28 with TRBJ2-3, with D unresolved. The V gene's germline CDR1 is MDHEN and CDR2 SYDVKM. Deletions cut 10 bases from V and 5 bases from J, with 13 bases between. CDR3 size: 12 residues. The chain's CDR3 is CATVLLGDTQYF. In DNA form, the CDR3 reads TGTGCCACCGTACTTCTAGGAGATACGCAGTATTTT. Combining the CDR3 with reference TRBV28 and TRBJ2-3 gives the whole variable domain DVKVTQSSRYLVKRTGEKVFLECVQDMDHENMFWYRQDPGLGLRLIYFSYDVKMKEKGDIPEGYSVSREKKERFSLILESASTNQTSMYLCATVLLGDTQYFGPGTRLTVL.

The chain joins TRBV7-3 to TRBJ1-1; D is undetermined. V lost 1 base, J lost 2 bases, and 8 bases lay in between. The germline CDR1 and CDR2 sequences are SGHTA and FQGTGA. This CDR3 is 14 amino acids long. CDR3: CASSLRELNTEAFF. DNA for the CDR3: TGTGCCAGCAGCTTAAGGGAGTTAAACACTGAAGCTTTCTTT.

The V and J genes are TRBV7-9 and TRBJ1-2; weak D call: TRBD1 (5 bases). The V end was cut by 5 bases, the J end by 4 bases, with 11 bases between. The CDR3 covers 13 residues. Germline CDR1 SEHNR, CDR2 FQNEAQ (reference sequence). Here the CDR3 DNA reads TGTGCCAGCAGCGCAGGGCCTACCTATGGCTACACCTTC. Amino acid sequence: CASSAGPTYGYTF.

This chain links TRBV2 with TRBJ1-1; a weak D match, TRBD1 (5 bases). The CDR3 covers 16 residues. V was pared by 3 bases and J by 0 bases, with 14 bases between. In germline, CDR1 is SNHLY, CDR2 FYNNEI. The CDR3 region has the DNA TGTGCCAGCAGTGATTATTGGCAGGGCATGAACACTGAAGCTTTCTTT. Its protein product is CASSDYWQGMNTEAFF.

This rearrangement joins TRBV30 to TRBJ2-3; TRBD2 agrees at 10 bases. Germline V gene sequence: CDR1 GTSNPN, CDR2 SVGIG (reference sequence). V lost 5 bases to trimming and J lost 1 base; unmatched junction nucleotides: 12. The CDR3 loop spans 17 amino acids. The CDR3 sequence: CAWAPSGRSGGTDTQYF. Written as DNA, the CDR3 is TGTGCCTGGGCTCCTAGCGGGAGATCCGGGGGCACAGATACGCAGTATTTT.

The J gene is TRBJ2-7, the V gene TRBV12-3 or TRBV12-4; the D is unclear. This CDR3 has 13 residues. V was clipped by 2 bases and J by 2 bases, with 7 bases between them. CDR3 nucleotide sequence: TGTGCCAGCAGTTTATCTCACACCTACGAGCAGTACTTC. This sequence encodes CASSLSHTYEQYF.

The V gene is TRBV3-1 (or the pseudogene TRBV3-2), the J gene TRBJ2-3; D unclear. The germline gives CDR1 LGHDT, CDR2 YNNKEL (reference sequence). CDR3 length: 13 amino acids. Trimming pared 6 bases from V and 6 bases from J, leaving 13 bases between. The CDR3 nucleotides read TGTGCCAGCAGAGCCGACGCGGCGGATACGCAGTATTTT. This encodes CASRADAADTQYF.

This chain uses TRBV18 with TRBJ2-3; TRBD1 is a possible D gene (6 bases). CDR1 KGHSH and CDR2 LQKENI come from the germline V gene. The CDR3 is made up of 15 amino acids. With 6 bases removed from V and 2 bases from J, the gap between germline ends came to 15 bases. CDR3 nucleotides: TGTGCCAGCTCCCCGGGACAAAAGGACACAGATACGCAGTATTTT. Amino acid sequence: CASSPGQKDTDTQYF.

This clone came up once. V and J are TRBV30 and TRBJ2-1, with D tentatively TRBD2 (6 bases). CDR3 length: 15 residues. V was cut by 8 bases and J by 1 base, with 18 bases left in between. Germline V gives CDR1 GTSNPN, CDR2 SVGIG (reference sequence). The CDR3 sequence is CAGTHWGESYNEQFF. In nucleotides, the CDR3 is TGTGCCGGGACCCATTGGGGGGAGTCCTACAATGAGCAGTTCTTC.

The J gene is TRBJ2-3, the V gene TRBV6-6, with D possibly TRBD1 on 5 matching bases. This CDR3 is built from 14 residues. V was shortened by 6 bases and J by 0 bases, with 10 bases between the two germline ends. Germline assignment: CDR1 MNHNY and CDR2 SVGAGI (reference sequence). DNA of the CDR3: TGTGCCAGCAGCGAACAGGCTAGCACAGATACGCAGTATTTT. Translation gives CASSEQASTDTQYF.

The V call is TRBV19, the J call TRBJ1-2, with TRBD1 as a possible D gene (5 bases). The germline V and J ends were trimmed by 6 bases and 8 bases, with 19 bases remaining between them. The CDR3 has 14 residues. Germline CDR1 LNHDA, CDR2 SQIVND (reference sequence). CDR3 in amino acids: CASRNQESGGGYTF. The CDR3 bases are TGTGCCAGTAGAAACCAGGAATCCGGGGGAGGCTACACCTTC.

In this sample, this clone turned up once. The chain couples TRBV5-1 to TRBJ1-1, with TRBD1 as a possible D gene (6 bases). Germline lookup yields CDR1 SGHRS and CDR2 YFSETQ. The CDR3 has 13 amino acids. The germline V and J ends were trimmed by 2 bases and 3 bases, with 8 bases remaining between them. This CDR3 is CASSFKGDTEAFF. In nucleotides, the CDR3 is TGCGCCAGCAGCTTTAAGGGGGACACTGAAGCTTTCTTT.

The gene calls are TRBV9 and TRBJ1-1, with D possibly matching TRBD1 (6 bases). The CDR3 runs 15 residues. V lost 2 bases and J 1 base, leaving 12 bases between the germline ends. Germline-derived CDR1 and CDR2 are SGDLS and YYNGEE. The DNA for the CDR3 is TGTGCCAGCAGCGTCCTTCCGGGACAGAACACTGAAGCTTTCTTT. It encodes CASSVLPGQNTEAFF.

The J gene is TRBJ2-3, the V gene TRBV5-1; 7 nucleotides agree with TRBD2. Trimming cost V 6 bases and J 1 base; bases outside gene matches: 11. This CDR3 has 16 residues. Germline loops: CDR1 SGHRS, CDR2 YFSETQ. The CDR3 loop reads CASKFGAAGGTDTQYF. The CDR3 DNA follows: TGCGCCAGCAAGTTCGGGGCGGCGGGGGGCACAGATACGCAGTATTTT.